The 21 T cell receptor beta chains presented below share a single source sample, sequenced in a study of Ad26.COV2.S vaccination and SARS-CoV-2 variants. Measured with immunoSEQ multiplex PCR; TCRdb has only the in-frame clones, and not every one. The repertoire holds 300,000 to 400,000 clones, with 87% as singletons. Treatment reported: roughly 20 received Ad26.COV2.S at low or high dose, single or two shots; roughly 5 received placebo; per-sample allocation not given. Sampling happened 63 days after the first vaccine or placebo injection. The specimen was peripheral blood, collected in a trial of Ad26.COV2.S vaccine versus placebo. The receptors come from a person aged 18-65 years who received the Ad26.COV2.S COVID-19 vaccine or a placebo.

This clone came up a few times. This chain uses TRBV5-4 with TRBJ2-7; 10 bases are a match to TRBD2. With 1 base clipped from V and 7 bases from J, the junction kept 8 bases outside the gene matches. This CDR3 region has 15 residues. Germline CDR1 SGHNT, CDR2 YYREEE (reference sequence). The CDR3 sequence is CASSLLLAGAGEQYF. CDR3 bases: TGTGCCAGCAGCTTGCTCCTAGCGGGGGCGGGAGAGCAGTACTTC.

This chain uses TRBV30 with TRBJ1-5, with 10 bases aligning to TRBD1. This CDR3 contains 15 residues. The trim removed 3 bases at V and 4 bases at J, leaving 6 bases unmatched. Germline V gene sequence: CDR1 GTSNPN, CDR2 SVGIG (reference sequence). The CDR3 spells CAWRSMGQGNQPQHF. The CDR3 DNA reads TGTGCCTGGAGATCCATGGGACAGGGGAATCAGCCCCAGCATTTT. The whole variable domain, filled in from reference TRBV30 and TRBJ1-5, reads SQTIHQWPATLVQPVGSPLSLECTVEGTSNPNLYWYRQAAGRGLQLLFYSVGIGQISSEVPQNLSASRPQDRQFILSSKKLLLSDSGFYLCAWRSMGQGNQPQHFGDGTRLSIL.

The CDR3 nucleotides read TGTGCCAGCAGTTTATTGTCTAACACTGAAGCTTTCTTT. It yields the protein CASSLLSNTEAFF. The chain couples TRBV12-3 or TRBV12-4 to TRBJ1-1; no reliable D call. V lost 2 bases and J 2 bases, leaving 6 bases between the germline ends. This CDR3 is 13 amino acids long.

The chain uses TRBV10-2 and TRBJ2-7, with 11 nucleotides matching TRBD2. The length of the CDR3 is 17 residues. V lost 5 bases and J lost 0; bases outside the gene matches: 9. Germline CDR1 reads WSHSY; CDR2 reads SAAADI. The CDR3 DNA reads as TGCGCCAGCAGTCGACTGGGACTAGCGGACTTCTCCTACGAGCAGTACTTC. Translated, it gives CASSRLGLADFSYEQYF.

V is TRBV30 and J is TRBJ1-2; no clear D gene. Germline loops: CDR1 GTSNPN, CDR2 SVGIG (reference sequence). The CDR3 is 13 amino acids. V gave up 3 bases and J gave up 0 bases, with 8 bases separating them. The CDR3 bases are TGTGCCTGGAGGGTCATAACTAACTATGGCTACACCTTC. Protein sequence: CAWRVITNYGYTF.

Concerning this clone itself: At one of its ends the junction is not consistent with the germline gene, which may arise from a read error. The chain carries TRBV7-7 and TRBJ2-3, with 9 bases that match TRBD2. CDR3 size: 16 residues. Germline V gene sequence: CDR1 SSHAT, CDR2 FNYEAQ (reference sequence). This CDR3 is CASSPQLAGGPDTQYF. The DNA for the CDR3 is TGTGCTAGCAGCCCCCAGTTGGCGGGGGGGCCAGATACGCAGTATTTT. Full variable domain (outside the CDR3, taken from reference TRBV7-7 and TRBJ2-3): GAGVSQSPRYKVTKRGQDVTLRCDPISSHATLYWYQQALGQGPEFLTYFNYEAQPDKSGLPSDRFSAERPEGSISTLTIQRTEQRDSAMYRCASSPQLAGGPDTQYFGPGTRLTVL.

The V and J genes are TRBV6-2 or TRBV6-3 and TRBJ1-2; 9 bases match TRBD1. Trimming removed 4 bases from V and 4 bases from J; junction bases left unmatched: 7. Looked up from germline, CDR1 is MNHEY and CDR2 is SVGEGT. The CDR3 covers 15 residues. The CDR3 region is CASSLTGGAGYGYTF. Written as DNA, the CDR3 is TGTGCCAGCAGTTTAACAGGGGGCGCCGGCTATGGCTACACCTTC.

This clone was seen a few times. The rearrangement joins TRBV5-1 to TRBJ2-7, with 7 bases fitting TRBD2. J gave up 6 bases and V 2 bases, and 14 bases lay outside the gene matches. Germline CDR1 SGHRS, CDR2 YFSETQ. The CDR3 has 16 amino acids. The CDR3 loop reads CASSFRGVGGTTEQYF. The CDR3 DNA reads as TGCGCCAGCAGCTTTCGGGGAGTTGGGGGGACTACCGAGCAGTACTTC.

V gene TRBV11-3 combines with J gene TRBJ1-4, with 7 bases aligning to TRBD1. The V and J ends lost 7 bases and 2 bases, in that order; junction bases with no gene match: 7. The CDR3 spans 15 residues. Looked up from germline, CDR1 is SGHNT and CDR2 is YENEEA. The CDR3 loop is CASKGTEPTNEKLFF. The CDR3 DNA is TGTGCCAGCAAGGGGACAGAGCCTACTAATGAAAAACTGTTTTTT.

The gene calls are TRBV19 and TRBJ2-1; the D gene could be TRBD1 or TRBD2 (5 bases each). CDR3 length equals 15 residues. V lost 5 bases and J lost 5, with 16 bases in between. Germline V lookup: CDR1 LNHDA, CDR2 SQIVND (reference sequence). The CDR3 loop is CASSLWETENNEQFF. As DNA, the CDR3 is TGTGCCAGTAGTCTTTGGGAGACAGAAAACAATGAGCAGTTCTTC.

The V gene is TRBV15, the J gene TRBJ1-3, with unresolved D. V gave up 0 bases and J gave up 0 bases, with 6 bases separating them. CDR1 LNHNV and CDR2 YYDKDF come from the germline V gene (reference sequence). The CDR3 is 15 amino acids. The CDR3 sequence: CATSRETDSGNTIYF. CDR3 DNA sequence: TGTGCCACCAGCAGAGAGACGGACTCTGGAAACACCATATATTTT.

The chain carries TRBV7-8 and TRBJ2-3; D is unresolved. Deletions cut 5 bases from V and 3 bases from J, with 12 bases between. Germline CDR1 reads SGHVS; CDR2 reads FQNEAQ. This CDR3 contains 14 residues. The CDR3 nucleotides are TGTGCCAGCAGCCCCCTTCACAGTACAGATACGCAGTATTTT. As protein: CASSPLHSTDTQYF.

This clone was counted a single time. This chain joins TRBV29-1 and TRBJ1-1, with D possibly TRBD1 on 5 matching bases. The CDR3 has 12 residues. Germline V gene sequence: CDR1 SQVTM, CDR2 ANQGSEA. V dropped 4 bases and J dropped 3 bases, with 9 bases sitting between them. The CDR3 sequence is CSVVRGDTEAFF. CDR3 coding DNA: TGCAGCGTTGTCCGGGGGGACACTGAAGCTTTCTTT.

V usage is TRBV20-1 and J usage is TRBJ2-3; TRBD2 matches 7 bases. This CDR3 has 16 amino acids. Germline trimming cut 3 bases from V and 5 bases from J; bases unmatched to any gene: 14. Looked up from germline, CDR1 is DFQATT and CDR2 is SNEGSKA (reference sequence). CDR3 residues: CSASKWSSGAIDTQYF. In DNA form, the CDR3 reads TGCAGTGCTAGTAAATGGTCGAGCGGGGCGATAGATACGCAGTATTTT.

V gene TRBV3-1 (or the pseudogene TRBV3-2) combines with J gene TRBJ1-6; D ambiguous. The CDR3 has 14 amino acids. The V gene lost 5 bases and the J gene lost 6 bases, with 11 bases spanning the gap. Germline loops: CDR1 LGHDT, CDR2 YNNKEL (reference sequence). In DNA, the CDR3 is TGTGCCAGCAGCAACGGGCCCACTAATTCACCCCTCCACTTT. It codes for CASSNGPTNSPLHF.

The chain is built from TRBV7-9 and TRBJ1-4, with D hard to call. The CDR3 contains 15 residues. CDR1 is SEHNR, CDR2 FQNEAQ, per germline (reference sequence). Trimming pared 5 bases from V and 8 bases from J, leaving 18 bases between. The CDR3 loop is CASSTSGWGGEKLFF. CDR3 coding DNA: TGTGCCAGCAGCACCTCGGGGTGGGGTGGAGAAAAACTGTTTTTT.

The chain links TRBV5-1 to TRBJ1-1; 7 bases match TRBD1. CDR1 is SGHRS and CDR2 is YFSETQ in the germline V gene. The CDR3 has 13 amino acids. The J segment lost 2 bases and the V segment lost 10 bases, leaving 8 bases of the junction unmatched. This chain's CDR3 is CACRTGDNTEAFF. Here the CDR3 DNA reads TGCGCCTGTCGAACAGGGGACAACACTGAAGCTTTCTTT. The variable domain in full, completed from reference TRBV5-1 and TRBJ1-1, reads KAGVTQTPRYLIKTRGQQVTLSCSPISGHRSVSWYQQTPGQGLQFLFEYFSETQRNKGNFPGRFSGRQFSNSRSEMNVSTLELGDSALYLCACRTGDNTEAFFGQGTRLTVV.

The chain uses TRBV18 and TRBJ2-1, with 8 nucleotides matching TRBD1. The germline CDR1 and CDR2 sequences are KGHSH and LQKENI. V shed 3 bases and J 4 bases; nucleotides not matched to a gene: 5. CDR3 size: 15 residues. The CDR3: CASSPGQGNYNEQFF. CDR3 in DNA: TGTGCCAGCTCACCTGGACAGGGTAATTACAATGAGCAGTTCTTC.

The chain is built from TRBV27 and TRBJ2-5; D remains ambiguous. CDR1 and CDR2 (germline): MNHEY, SMNVEV (reference sequence). The CDR3 covers 13 residues. Trimming removed 2 bases from V and 5 bases from J, with 9 bases in between. The CDR3 DNA sequence: TGTGCCAGCAGTTTACCGGGTGGGGAGACCCAGTACTTC. Encoded protein: CASSLPGGETQYF.

The chain carries TRBV7-9 and TRBJ2-7; 11 nucleotides align to TRBD1. V gave up 4 bases and J gave up 4 bases; unmatched junction bases: 3. Germline values: CDR1 SEHNR, CDR2 FQNEAQ (reference sequence). The CDR3 totals 14 residues. CDR3 amino acids: CASSSGTGGYEQYF. The DNA of the CDR3 is TGTGCCAGCAGCTCCGGGACAGGGGGTTACGAGCAGTACTTC.

This clone was counted a single time. The V gene is TRBV5-6, the J gene TRBJ1-1; no reliable D call. The CDR3 extends over 14 amino acids. The germline V gene has CDR1 SGHDT and CDR2 YYEEEE. The ends were cut back, 2 bases at V and 4 bases at J, with 12 bases in the middle. Here the CDR3 DNA reads TGTGCCAGCAGCTTCCCTACACGAGGCACTGAAGCTTTCTTT. Translation gives CASSFPTRGTEAFF.